This T cell receptor beta chain was found in a study of control samples from healthy donors and cancer patients. V was pared by 0 bases and J by 6 bases, with 9 bases between. This CDR3 comprises 13 residues. Germline V gives CDR1 SGHRS, CDR2 YFSETQ. Sequenced by immunoSEQ multiplex PCR; TCRdb stores in-frame clones only, minus some. The sample has roughly 400,000 clones; 80% to 95% are singletons. This clonotype was sampled from a man between 35 and 55 years old with head and neck cancer. V and J are TRBV5-1 and TRBJ1-1; D gene unclear. Material for sequencing was PBMCs. The CDR3 sequence: CASSLAPDSEAFF. In nucleotides, the CDR3 is TGCGCCAGCAGCTTGGCCCCGGACTCTGAAGCTTTCTTT.